One and the same sample provided the 9 T cell receptor beta chains below, sequenced in a study of blood T cell repertoires in COVID-19. Using immunoSEQ multiplex PCR, the repertoire was profiled, and TCRdb retains in-frame clones only, with some absent. The top ten hold about 4.5% of the sample, which has approximately 120,000 clones, 80% seen once. The sequencing sample was made of peripheral blood. Source of these receptors: a human donor in a cohort sampled during active or convalescent COVID-19.

The chain employs TRBV28 and TRBJ1-6; 7 bases are shared with TRBD1. The V gene end was trimmed by 5 bases and the J gene end by 0 bases; junction bases not matched to a gene: 7. Germline CDR1 MDHEN, CDR2 SYDVKM. The CDR3 sequence is 17 residues long. This CDR3 reads CASSPPTGSSYNSPLHF. Here the CDR3 DNA reads TGTGCCAGCAGTCCCCCGACAGGGAGCTCCTATAATTCACCCCTCCACTTT.

This clone appeared a single time. The chain couples TRBV2 to TRBJ2-3; D unclear. The V gene lost 3 bases and the J gene lost 4 bases, with 8 bases spanning the gap. The CDR3 has 13 amino acids. Looked up from germline, CDR1 is SNHLY and CDR2 is FYNNEI. CDR3 sequence reads: CASSDGPPDTQYF. The CDR3 DNA follows: TGTGCCAGCAGTGACGGTCCACCAGATACGCAGTATTTT.

The chain links TRBV5-4 to TRBJ1-4, with D tentatively TRBD1 (6 bases). Trimming shortened V by 3 bases and J by 5 bases, and 14 bases separated the two germline ends. The CDR3 consists of 15 residues. Germline CDR1 is SGHNT and CDR2 is YYREEE (reference sequence). CDR3 residues: CASSSNRALNEKLFF. The CDR3 bases are TGTGCCAGCAGCTCGAACAGGGCGCTGAATGAAAAACTGTTTTTT.

This clone was counted between two and nine times. The chain is built from TRBV5-6 and TRBJ2-7, with 7 bases that match TRBD2. This CDR3 contains 16 residues. V was clipped by 4 bases and J by 2 bases; unmatched bases: 12. The V gene's germline CDR1 is SGHDT and CDR2 YYEEEE. The CDR3 here is CASSGGDRRWTYEQYF. CDR3 in DNA: TGTGCCAGCAGCGGGGGGGACCGTCGGTGGACCTACGAGCAGTACTTC.

V and J are TRBV3-1 (or the pseudogene TRBV3-2) and TRBJ2-5; the match to TRBD1 covers 7 bases. Trimming at V came to 1 base and at J to 9 bases, leaving 8 bases not matched to a gene. The germline V gene encodes CDR1 LGHDT and CDR2 YNNKEL (reference sequence). CDR3 length: 14 residues. The CDR3 coding sequence is TGTGCCAGCAGCCAAGCCGGGACAGTTCCAGCCCAGTACTTC. It codes for CASSQAGTVPAQYF.

This clone has just one count. CDR3 DNA: TGTGCCAGTAGTCCCGGACAGGGTGCCAACTATGGCTACACCTTC. It specifies CASSPGQGANYGYTF. The genes are TRBV19 and TRBJ1-2; TRBD1 aligns across 8 bases. V was clipped by 5 bases and J by 2 bases; unmatched bases: 7. Germline V CDR1 and CDR2: LNHDA, SQIVND (reference sequence). The CDR3 consists of 15 residues.

In DNA form, the CDR3 reads TGCGCCAGCAGCCAGTTGCGTGGGACAGGGGGTCTCCTCCACTTT. Its protein product is CASSQLRGTGGLLHF. The V gene is TRBV4-1, the J gene TRBJ1-6; 11 bases agree with TRBD1. Trimming cost V 3 bases and J 15 bases; bases outside gene matches: 10. The CDR3 contains 15 residues. The germline V gene encodes CDR1 MGHRA and CDR2 YSYEKL.

CDR3 protein: CASSQRSGEYYEQYF. As DNA, the CDR3 is TGCGCCAGCAGCCAACGAAGCGGGGAGTACTACGAGCAGTACTTC. The chain carries TRBV4-1 and TRBJ2-7; 7 bases match TRBD2. The CDR3 totals 15 residues. J gave up 3 bases and V 2 bases, and 7 bases lay outside the gene matches. Germline CDR1 reads MGHRA; CDR2 reads YSYEKL.

The V call is TRBV6-6, the J call TRBJ1-6, with D perhaps TRBD1 (6 bases). Germline lookup yields CDR1 MNHNY and CDR2 SVGAGI (reference sequence). The V end lost 5 bases, the J end lost 0 bases, and 8 bases lay between the germline ends. The CDR3 spans 15 residues. The CDR3 region is CASSRGSSYNSPLHF. The CDR3 DNA follows: TGTGCCAGCAGTAGGGGGAGCTCCTATAATTCACCCCTCCACTTT.